The T cell receptor beta chain described here comes from a study of T cells after yellow fever vaccination. General study points: Only a minor proportion of clonotypes was detected across both CD4 and CD8 compartments. Repertoires sorted by FACS could include abundant clonotypes that are contaminants from the bulk population.

This clonotype was recorded a few times. Its antigen is not identified. The length of the CDR3 is 14 residues. The V gene's germline CDR1 is LNHDA and CDR2 SQIVND (reference sequence). Trimming removed 1 base from V and 7 bases from J, with 11 bases in between. TCRdb used MiXCR to reprocess the 5' RACE reads, holding one entry per CDR3 protein. The data hold hundreds of thousands of distinct CDR3 sequences, with roughly 14% observed a single time. The source material was PBMCs, sampled on the day of the yellow fever booster vaccination. The V call is TRBV19, the J call TRBJ2-4, with D unresolved. The clonotype comes from a man between 25 and 39 years old who received the YFV17D yellow fever vaccine. The chain's CDR3 is CASSIGGGWNIQYF. The CDR3 DNA reads as TGTGCCAGTAGTATAGGAGGTGGGTGGAACATTCAGTACTTC.